This TCR beta chain derives from a study of sequential checkpoint blockade in melanoma. Study-wide background: Patients were randomized 1:1 to nivolumab-then-ipilimumab or ipilimumab-then-nivolumab first-line. Each arm's sequence ended with maintenance nivolumab.

Some clones are missing from TCRdb's copy, which holds only in-frame ones; the method was immunoSEQ multiplex PCR. The sample gives about 38,000 clones, around nine tenths of which show up once; around 11% is in the top ten. Trimming cost V 5 bases and J 4 bases, with 15 bases left between them. The CDR3 is 15 amino acids. Germline lookup yields CDR1 MNHEY and CDR2 SMNVEV (reference sequence). The treatment: randomized to nivolumab then ipilimumab (arm A) or the reverse (arm B). Patients had received no earlier DNA-damaging chemotherapy. Sorted cells were live CD3+CD8+, lacking CD19 and CD56, from PBMCs. This clone has just one count.

The rearrangement joins TRBV27 to TRBJ1-3, with D maybe TRBD1 (5 bases). Sequences were derived from CD8+ T cells sorted from blood (inferred from file names), sampled from a patient given nivolumab and ipilimumab in sequence. This clonotype originated in a human donor with melanoma. The CDR3 DNA reads TGTGCCAGCAGTCTCCGGGCCAGGGTAGGAAACACCATATATTTT. This encodes CASSLRARVGNTIYF.